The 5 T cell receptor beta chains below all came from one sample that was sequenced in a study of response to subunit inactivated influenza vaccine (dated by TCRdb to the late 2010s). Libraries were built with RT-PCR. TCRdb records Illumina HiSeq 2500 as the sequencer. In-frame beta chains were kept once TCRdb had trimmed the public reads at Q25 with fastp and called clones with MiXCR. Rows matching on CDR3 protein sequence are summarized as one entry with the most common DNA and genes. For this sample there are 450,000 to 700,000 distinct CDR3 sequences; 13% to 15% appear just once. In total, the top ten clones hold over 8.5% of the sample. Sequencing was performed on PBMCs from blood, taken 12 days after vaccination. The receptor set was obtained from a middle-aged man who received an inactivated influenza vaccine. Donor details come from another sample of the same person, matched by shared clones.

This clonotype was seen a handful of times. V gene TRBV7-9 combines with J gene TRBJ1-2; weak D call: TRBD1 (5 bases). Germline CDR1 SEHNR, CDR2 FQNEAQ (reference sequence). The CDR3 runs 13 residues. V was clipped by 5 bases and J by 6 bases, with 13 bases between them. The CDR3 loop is CASSLRDGNGYTF. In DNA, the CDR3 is TGTGCCAGCAGCCTAAGGGACGGTAATGGCTACACCTTC.

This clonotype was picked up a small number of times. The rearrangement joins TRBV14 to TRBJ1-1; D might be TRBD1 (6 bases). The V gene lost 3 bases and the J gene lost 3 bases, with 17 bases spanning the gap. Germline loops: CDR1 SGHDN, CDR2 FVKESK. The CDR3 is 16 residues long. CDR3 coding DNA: TGTGCCAGCAGCCAGACTCAGGGGAGGACTTACACTGAAGCTTTCTTT. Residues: CASSQTQGRTYTEAFF.

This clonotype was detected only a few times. Written as DNA, the CDR3 is TGTGCCAGCAGCCAAGATGCAGGGGTGAGCACTGAAGCTTTCTTT. This codes for CASSQDAGVSTEAFF. V is TRBV4-2 and J is TRBJ1-1; TRBD1 might be the D (6 bases). CDR1 is LGHNA, CDR2 YNFKEQ, per germline. This CDR3 comprises 15 residues. V lost 0 bases, J lost 4 bases, and 12 bases lay in between.

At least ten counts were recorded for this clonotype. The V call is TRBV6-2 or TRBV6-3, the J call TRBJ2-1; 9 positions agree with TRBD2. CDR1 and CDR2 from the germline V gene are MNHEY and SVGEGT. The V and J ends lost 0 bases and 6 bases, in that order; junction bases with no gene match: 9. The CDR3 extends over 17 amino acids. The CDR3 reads CASSYSSRASGANEQFF. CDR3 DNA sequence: TGTGCCAGCAGTTACTCGAGTAGGGCTAGCGGGGCCAATGAGCAGTTCTTC.

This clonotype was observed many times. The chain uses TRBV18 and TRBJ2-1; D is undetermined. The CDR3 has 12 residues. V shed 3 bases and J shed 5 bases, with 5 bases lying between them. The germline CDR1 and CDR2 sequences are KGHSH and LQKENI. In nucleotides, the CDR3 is TGTGCCAGCTCACCCCAGCACAATGAGCAGTTCTTC. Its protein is CASSPQHNEQFF.